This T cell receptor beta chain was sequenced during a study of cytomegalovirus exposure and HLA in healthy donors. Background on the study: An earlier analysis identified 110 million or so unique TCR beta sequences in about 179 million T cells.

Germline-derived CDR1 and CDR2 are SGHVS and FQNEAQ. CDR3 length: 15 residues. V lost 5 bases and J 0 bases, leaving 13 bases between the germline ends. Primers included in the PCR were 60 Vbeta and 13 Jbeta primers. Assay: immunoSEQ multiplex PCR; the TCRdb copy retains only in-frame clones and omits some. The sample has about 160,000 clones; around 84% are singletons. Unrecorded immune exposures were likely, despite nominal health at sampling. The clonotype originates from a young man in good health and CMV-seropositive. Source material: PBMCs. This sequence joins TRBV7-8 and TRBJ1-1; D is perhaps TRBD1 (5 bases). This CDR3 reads CASSRRQLMNTEAFF. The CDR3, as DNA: TGTGCCAGCAGCAGGCGACAGCTCATGAACACTGAAGCTTTCTTT.